Following are 32 T cell receptor beta chains from one sample sequenced in a study of blood T cells in healthy people across ages. Using a J-beta primer mix together with a sample-barcoded 5' primer, a second PCR was run for roughly 6 to 11 cycles. TCRdb recomputed calls from the 5' RACE reads with MiXCR, one row per CDR3 protein. The sample lists around 800,000 distinct CDR3 sequences; 46% were seen once. The sample taken for sequencing was blood. The receptors were sampled from an older man in good health.

In its sample, this clonotype was seen a few times. The rearrangement uses TRBV18 and TRBJ2-4, with D uncertain. The V gene's germline CDR1 is KGHSH and CDR2 LQKENI. The CDR3 totals 17 residues. V lost 0 bases, J lost 1 base, and 13 bases lay in between. CDR3 DNA: TGTGCCAGCTCACCACCTTATCTAGAGTGGGCCAAAAACATTCAGTACTTC. Its protein product is CASSPPYLEWAKNIQYF.

This clonotype came up a few times. The chain couples TRBV5-4 to TRBJ2-7; D is perhaps TRBD1 (6 bases). Trimming removed 4 bases from V and 0 bases from J, with 20 bases in between. From germline, CDR1 is SGHNT and CDR2 YYREEE (reference sequence). This CDR3 region has 17 residues. In DNA form, the CDR3 reads TGTGCCAGCAGCCCTTCCCCGACAGGTGTGAACTCCTACGAGCAGTACTTC. Residues: CASSPSPTGVNSYEQYF.

This clonotype was picked up a small number of times. V and J are TRBV7-2 and TRBJ1-2; TRBD1 agrees at 12 bases. The CDR3 sequence is 16 residues long. Trimming removed 5 bases from V and 5 bases from J; junction bases left unmatched: 9. The germline CDR1 and CDR2 sequences are SGHTA and FQGNSA. CDR3 loop: CASSLGGTGGGYGYTF. CDR3 DNA: TGTGCCAGCAGCCTCGGGGGGACAGGGGGCGGATATGGCTACACCTTC.

Here the CDR3 DNA reads TGTGCCAGCAGCGGCCACGGGACAGGGCAGGATGGGCAGTTCTTC. Translated, it gives CASSGHGTGQDGQFF. The V gene is TRBV9, the J gene TRBJ2-1, with 9 bases lining up with TRBD1. From germline, CDR1 is SGDLS and CDR2 YYNGEE. Trimming cost V 3 bases and J 12 bases; bases outside gene matches: 13. The CDR3 extends over 15 amino acids.

V is TRBV7-9 and J is TRBJ2-3; D is uncertain. The CDR3 length is 13 residues. Germline CDR1 is SEHNR and CDR2 is FQNEAQ (reference sequence). V dropped 5 bases and J dropped 6 bases, with 12 bases sitting between them. CDR3 DNA sequence: TGTGCCAGCAGCAACCCGCCCGGGGATACGCAGTATTTT. Translation: CASSNPPGDTQYF.

The chain uses TRBV7-2 and TRBJ2-7; 11 nucleotides agree with TRBD2. There are 15 residues in the CDR3. V trimming: 8 bases; J trimming: 0 bases; junction bases outside the gene matches: 6. From germline, CDR1 is SGHTA and CDR2 FQGNSA. The CDR3 region has the DNA TGTGCCAGCGGATTAGCGGGAGGGCCCTCCTACGAGCAGTACTTC. Protein product: CASGLAGGPSYEQYF.

This clonotype was counted once. The genes are TRBV3-1 and TRBJ1-2, with D possibly TRBD1 on 6 matching bases. The length of the CDR3 is 14 residues. V shed 2 bases and J shed 2 bases, with 9 bases lying between them. The germline V gene encodes CDR1 LGHDT and CDR2 YNNKEL (reference sequence). The CDR3 is CASSQRDTNYGYTF. The CDR3 DNA reads TGTGCCAGCAGCCAACGGGACACCAACTATGGCTACACCTTC.

The gene calls are TRBV10-3 and TRBJ2-7, with a possible D match to TRBD1 (6 bases). The CDR3 runs 14 residues. Between the trimmed V and J ends, which lost 6 bases and 0 bases, there was a span of 12 bases. Germline V gene lookup returns CDR1 ENHRY and CDR2 SYGVKD. CDR3 loop: CAISNQGFSYEQYF. Here the CDR3 DNA reads TGTGCCATCAGCAACCAGGGGTTCTCCTACGAGCAGTACTTC.

This chain uses TRBV7-3 with TRBJ2-3, with 8 positions matching TRBD2. V shed 1 base and J 4 bases; nucleotides not matched to a gene: 10. The germline CDR1 and CDR2 sequences are SGHTA and FQGTGA. The CDR3 runs to 17 residues. CDR3 in DNA: TGTGCCAGCAGCTTAAATAGGGCTAGCGGGTCAGCAGATACGCAGTATTTT. It codes for CASSLNRASGSADTQYF.

There are a few counts of this clonotype. The J gene is TRBJ1-2, the V gene TRBV4-3, with D maybe TRBD1 (6 bases). Trimming removed 1 base at V and 5 bases at J, with 14 bases between. The CDR3 is 15 residues long. Germline lookup yields CDR1 LGHNA and CDR2 YSLEER. CDR3 nucleotide sequence: TGCGCCAGCAGCCAAGTTCTCCAAGGGGGATATGGCTACACCTTC. Amino acids: CASSQVLQGGYGYTF.

A single count supports this clonotype. This chain connects TRBV5-6 to TRBJ2-7; tentative D call: TRBD2 (5 bases). The end of the DNA fits TRBJ2-5 better, so the J call may be wrong. The germline V gene encodes CDR1 SGHDT and CDR2 YYEEEE. This CDR3 is 12 amino acids long. Written as DNA, the CDR3 is TGTGCCAGCAGCTGGCAGCGGGAGACCCAGTACTTC. Translated: CASSWQRETQYF.

This clonotype turned up a few times. The chain employs TRBV29-1 and TRBJ2-3, with no clear D. Germline values: CDR1 SQVTM, CDR2 ANQGSEA. The CDR3 spans 11 residues. Trimming took off 4 bases at V and 4 bases at J, with 6 bases between the two ends. Written as DNA, the CDR3 is TGCAGCGTTGCTGGATCAGATACGCAGTATTTT. As protein: CSVAGSDTQYF.

The rearrangement links TRBV10-3 to TRBJ2-2, with 9 bases fitting TRBD1. The length of the CDR3 is 13 residues. V lost 11 bases and J lost 6; bases outside the gene matches: 7. Germline assignment: CDR1 ENHRY and CDR2 SYGVKD. The CDR3 DNA reads as TGTGCCTGCGACAGGGGGGACGCCGGGGAGCTGTTTTTT. Amino acids: CACDRGDAGELFF.

The rearrangement uses TRBV7-2 and TRBJ2-7; no clear D gene. The CDR3 runs 13 residues. Trimming shortened V by 5 bases and J by 6 bases, and 14 bases separated the two germline ends. Germline CDR1 and CDR2: SGHTA and FQGNSA. The chain's CDR3 is CASSPEARREQYF. For the CDR3, the DNA is TGTGCCAGCAGCCCTGAAGCACGTCGCGAGCAGTACTTC.

The rearrangement joins TRBV29-1 to TRBJ2-7, with D perhaps assigned TRBD1 or TRBD2 (6 bases each). The V and J ends lost 1 base and 6 bases respectively, with 13 bases between them. The CDR3 totals 13 residues. The germline gives CDR1 SQVTM, CDR2 ANQGSEA. The CDR3 DNA sequence: TGCAGCGTTGAAGCAGATAGGGGGGCCGAGCAGTACTTC. This translates into CSVEADRGAEQYF.

The chain uses TRBV5-5 and TRBJ2-1; TRBD2 matches 8 bases. Germline CDR1 and CDR2: SGHKS and YYEKEE (reference sequence). The V and J ends lost 2 bases and 4 bases, in that order; junction bases with no gene match: 5. This CDR3 comprises 15 residues. For the CDR3, the DNA is TGTGCCAGCAGCTTCCCGGGACTAGAATACAATGAGCAGTTCTTC. It yields the protein CASSFPGLEYNEQFF. The full variable domain, in which reference TRBV5-5 and TRBJ2-1 provide the parts outside the CDR3, is DAGVTQSPTHLIKTRGQQVTLRCSPISGHKSVSWYQQVLGQGPQFIFQYYEKEERGRGNFPDRFSARQFPNYSSELNVNALLLGDSALYLCASSFPGLEYNEQFFGPGTRLTVL.

The rearrangement joins TRBV20-1 to TRBJ2-1; 7 bases line up with TRBD2. V was clipped by 1 base and J by 6 bases; unmatched bases: 9. CDR1 and CDR2 (germline): DFQATT, SNEGSKA (reference sequence). The CDR3 extends over 15 amino acids. Written as DNA, the CDR3 is TGCAGTGCTAGAGGGGATCTGGCTAGCGGCAATGAGCAGTTCTTC. Its protein product is CSARGDLASGNEQFF.

V and J are TRBV12-3 or TRBV12-4 and TRBJ2-1; 8 bases agree with TRBD1. The CDR3 covers 13 residues. Trimming at V came to 4 bases and at J to 6 bases, leaving 2 bases not matched to a gene. The CDR3 reads CASSSTGVNEQFF. The CDR3 DNA follows: TGTGCCAGCAGTTCGACAGGGGTCAATGAGCAGTTCTTC.

This clonotype has only a few counts. This sequence joins TRBV5-1 and TRBJ1-1; no reliable D call. The CDR3 has 15 residues. Germline V gene data show CDR1 as SGHRS and CDR2 as YFSETQ. V was shortened by 6 bases and J by 1 base, with 16 bases between the two germline ends. CDR3 sequence reads: CASNPEEGRNTEAFF. CDR3 nucleotide sequence: TGCGCCAGCAACCCCGAAGAGGGCAGGAACACTGAAGCTTTCTTT.

The chain has TRBV4-1 and TRBJ1-1; no clear D. V was trimmed by 3 bases and J by 4 bases, leaving 12 bases between them. The V gene's germline CDR1 is MGHRA and CDR2 YSYEKL. This CDR3 region has 14 residues. The CDR3 DNA reads TGCGCCAGCAGCCATCCAGTGATCGGCACTGAAGCTTTCTTT. This encodes CASSHPVIGTEAFF.

The chain has TRBV5-4 and TRBJ2-1, with 9 bases fitting TRBD2. There are 16 residues in the CDR3. Unmatched junction bases numbered 10, after V lost 4 bases and J lost 5 bases. Germline CDR1 is SGHNT and CDR2 is YYREEE (reference sequence). The CDR3 reads CASSAGKSSGNNEQFF. The CDR3 DNA reads TGTGCCAGCAGCGCCGGTAAATCTAGCGGGAACAATGAGCAGTTCTTC.

V is TRBV27 and J is TRBJ2-7, with D perhaps being TRBD1 or TRBD2 (5 bases each). The CDR3 runs 15 residues. Per the germline V gene, CDR1 is MNHEY and CDR2 is SMNVEV (reference sequence). V lost 6 bases, J lost 6 bases, and 21 bases lay in between. The CDR3 loop reads CASRPWGPQGLEQYF. CDR3 bases: TGTGCCAGCAGGCCTTGGGGACCGCAAGGGCTCGAGCAGTACTTC.

The CDR3 DNA is TGCAGTGCTAGAAAAGCGGGAGGGTTAACCGGGAGGTACAATGAGCAGTTCTTC. Its protein product is CSARKAGGLTGRYNEQFF. The chain combines TRBV20-1 with TRBJ2-1; 10 bases are a match to TRBD2. CDR3 size: 18 residues. Trimming at V came to 2 bases and at J to 4 bases, leaving 14 bases not matched to a gene. The germline CDR1 and CDR2 sequences are DFQATT and SNEGSKA (reference sequence).

In this sample, this clonotype turned up a few times. The V call is TRBV11-2, the J call TRBJ2-1; 9 nucleotides line up with TRBD1. CDR1 and CDR2 from the germline V gene are SGHAT and FQNNGV. Trimming cost V 4 bases and J 9 bases; bases outside gene matches: 10. This CDR3 comprises 15 residues. CDR3 nucleotides: TGTGCCAGCAGCTCGGGGACAGGGAGAGTGGGTGAGCAGTTCTTC. Translating it yields CASSSGTGRVGEQFF.

The chain has TRBV20-1 and TRBJ2-5; 12 bases match TRBD2. Germline V lookup: CDR1 DFQATT, CDR2 SNEGSKA (reference sequence). CDR3 length equals 15 residues. The V and J ends lost 6 bases and 11 bases, in that order; junction bases with no gene match: 16. CDR3 residues: CSADPGLAGPNEQYF. As DNA, the CDR3 is TGCAGTGCGGATCCGGGACTAGCGGGTCCCAATGAGCAGTACTTC.

V usage is TRBV7-2 and J usage is TRBJ2-7; the D is unclear. Judging by the DNA end, TRBJ2-5 fits better; the J call may be wrong. There are 14 residues in the CDR3. Germline CDR1 and CDR2: SGHTA and FQGNSA. The CDR3 sequence: CASSFQSSRETQYF. CDR3 DNA: TGTGCCAGCAGCTTCCAAAGTAGCAGGGAGACCCAGTACTTC.

The chain combines TRBV29-1 with TRBJ2-3; D remains unclear. The CDR3 is made up of 13 amino acids. Trimming took off 6 bases at V and 4 bases at J, with 14 bases between the two ends. Germline-derived CDR1 and CDR2 are SQVTM and ANQGSEA. The CDR3 loop is CSVDAIWADTQYF. CDR3 DNA: TGCAGCGTAGACGCTATATGGGCAGATACGCAGTATTTT.

This clonotype was detected only a few times. The chain uses TRBV12-3 or TRBV12-4 and TRBJ2-7; 10 nucleotides line up with TRBD2. The CDR3 loop spans 14 amino acids. Losses at the gene ends were 2 bases for V and 7 bases for J; bases not matched to a gene: 5. The CDR3: CASSLSGRAGEQYF. CDR3 nucleotide sequence: TGTGCCAGCAGTTTAAGCGGGAGGGCTGGAGAGCAGTACTTC.

This clonotype has just a few counts. The genes are TRBV30 and TRBJ2-3; D is unclear. The CDR3 is 12 residues long. From germline, CDR1 is GTSNPN and CDR2 SVGIG (reference sequence). The germline V and J ends were trimmed by 0 bases and 4 bases, with 5 bases remaining between them. CDR3 residues: CAWSVLSDTQYF. Written as DNA, the CDR3 is TGTGCCTGGAGTGTACTATCAGATACGCAGTATTTT.

This clonotype was counted once. V is TRBV5-1 and J is TRBJ2-5, with 14 bases that match TRBD2. Germline CDR1 is SGHRS and CDR2 is YFSETQ. V shed 6 bases, J shed 11 bases, and the junction held 12 bases outside the gene matches. This CDR3 region has 15 residues. The CDR3 DNA reads as TGCGCCAGCATCGGGACTAGCGGGAGTAAAAATGAGCAGTACTTC. This sequence encodes CASIGTSGSKNEQYF.

The chain recombines TRBV5-1 with TRBJ2-3, with 9 nucleotides matching TRBD2. CDR1 and CDR2 (germline): SGHRS, YFSETQ. The CDR3 spans 15 residues. The trim removed 0 bases at V and 6 bases at J, leaving 5 bases unmatched. The CDR3 nucleotides are TGCGCCAGCAGCTTGGAGGGGACTAGCCTGGATACGCAGTATTTT. Translated: CASSLEGTSLDTQYF. The complete variable domain, with remaining parts taken from reference TRBV5-1 and TRBJ2-3, reads KAGVTQTPRYLIKTRGQQVTLSCSPISGHRSVSWYQQTPGQGLQFLFEYFSETQRNKGNFPGRFSGRQFSNSRSEMNVSTLELGDSALYLCASSLEGTSLDTQYFGPGTRLTVL.

Only a few counts were recorded for this clonotype. The chain uses TRBV20-1 and TRBJ1-2; TRBD1 might be the D (6 bases). The V end was cut by 0 bases, the J end by 6 bases, with 17 bases between. The CDR3 consists of 15 residues. Germline V gives CDR1 DFQATT, CDR2 SNEGSKA (reference sequence). In DNA, the CDR3 is TGCAGTGCTAGAGATGATGGGGGGCGAGACGATGGCTACACCTTC. Translation: CSARDDGGRDDGYTF.